The T cell receptor (beta chain) under discussion was sequenced for a study of shared clonotypes between healthy human individuals. Whole-study context: Per donor, CD8 memory used one plate, CD8 naive used two, CD4 memory used three and CD4 naive used three.

Naive CD8 populations comprised CD45RO-negative cells positively selected for CCR7, excluding terminally differentiated effector memory CD45RA+ cells. The study enrolled healthy HIV-negative adults without recent acute infections or vaccinations as donors. An even split of each subset's genomic DNA across several immunoSEQ plates was performed. DNA at 200 ng, 25,000 to 35,000 T cell genomes, went into sorted-subset replicate PCRs. The method was immunoSEQ multiplex PCR; TCRdb's version includes in-frame clones alone and lacks a portion of them. The sample lists millions of clones; around 93% were seen once. With V trimmed by 1 base and J by 4 bases, 5 bases remained unmatched. Germline CDR1 SGHAT, CDR2 FQNNGV. CDR3 length equals 16 residues.

The rearrangement joins TRBV11-2 to TRBJ2-7; the match to TRBD2 covers 12 bases. Sequenced material: naive CD8+ T cells from PBMCs. This receptor was obtained from a young man in good health. Some clones in this sample may be carry-over from other donors' samples. CDR3 in DNA: TGTGCCAGCAGCTTAGTGACTAGCGGGAGTATGTACGAGCAGTACTTC. This encodes CASSLVTSGSMYEQYF.